Here is one T cell receptor beta chain with its context. The sample comes from a study of blood T cell repertoires in COVID-19. The repertoire was sequenced with immunoSEQ multiplex PCR; TCRdb's copy has only in-frame clones and lacks some. The repertoire holds approximately 200,000 clones, with roughly four fifths as singletons. CDR1 and CDR2 from the germline V gene are MNHEY and SMNVEV (reference sequence). V was clipped by 7 bases and J by 6 bases, with 12 bases between them. CDR3 size: 12 residues. Sequences were obtained from PBMCs or T cells enriched from blood (not recorded which). The TCR sequence derives from a man in his forties who had recovered from COVID-19. J is TRBJ1-1 and V is TRBV27; D perhaps matches TRBD1 (5 bases). Here the CDR3 reads CASNTGASEAFF. The DNA for the CDR3 is TGTGCCAGCAACACTGGGGCCTCTGAAGCTTTCTTT.